The TCR beta chain described here comes from a study of blood T cell repertoires in COVID-19. The wider study: Samples of COVID-19 (acute and convalescent) were obtained from the United States, Italy and Spain.

Original analysis: For nucleated cells, counts were estimated from reference gene primer amplification. The data were produced by immunoSEQ multiplex PCR, yet TCRdb's version contains in-frame clones alone and is incomplete. V and J calls plus clone size are reproduced from that table; the DNA served to infer D and trimming. The sample consists of hundreds of thousands of clones, about nine tenths of them appearing once. This clonotype was obtained from a woman in her 30s with active or convalescent COVID-19. The sequenced sample consisted of peripheral blood.

In nucleotides, the CDR3 is TGTGCCAGCAGCGTAGGTCCCTCCCGAGCGGGGCCTCCGAAGACCCAGTACTTC. Its protein product is CASSVGPSRAGPPKTQYF. This chain links TRBV9 with TRBJ2-5, with 7 bases identical to TRBD2. V trimming: 0 bases; J trimming: 6 bases; junction bases outside the gene matches: 17. CDR1 and CDR2 from the germline V gene are SGDLS and YYNGEE. The CDR3 is 18 amino acids.